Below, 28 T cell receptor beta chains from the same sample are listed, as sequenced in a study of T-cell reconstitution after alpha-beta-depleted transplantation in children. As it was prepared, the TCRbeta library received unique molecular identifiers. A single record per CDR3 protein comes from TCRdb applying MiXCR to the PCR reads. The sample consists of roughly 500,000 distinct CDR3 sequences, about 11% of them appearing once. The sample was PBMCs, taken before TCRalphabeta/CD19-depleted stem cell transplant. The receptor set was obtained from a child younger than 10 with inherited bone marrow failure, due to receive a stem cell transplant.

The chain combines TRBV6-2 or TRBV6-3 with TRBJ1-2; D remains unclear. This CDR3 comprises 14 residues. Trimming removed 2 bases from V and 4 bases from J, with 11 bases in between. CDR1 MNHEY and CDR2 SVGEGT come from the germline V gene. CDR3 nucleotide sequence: TGTGCCAGCAGTTACCGGACCCTATCCTATGGCTACACCTTC. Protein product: CASSYRTLSYGYTF.

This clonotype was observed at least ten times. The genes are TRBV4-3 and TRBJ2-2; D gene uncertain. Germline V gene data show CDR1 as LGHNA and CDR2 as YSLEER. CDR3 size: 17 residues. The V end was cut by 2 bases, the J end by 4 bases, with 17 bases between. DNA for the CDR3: TGCGCCAGCAGCCAACAGGTGGGCGGAGTCTTCACCGGGGAGCTGTTTTTT. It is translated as CASSQQVGGVFTGELFF.

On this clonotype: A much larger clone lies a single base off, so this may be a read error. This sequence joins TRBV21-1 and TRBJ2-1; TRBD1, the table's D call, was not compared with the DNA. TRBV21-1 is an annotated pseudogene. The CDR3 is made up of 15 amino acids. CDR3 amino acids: CASRKDDRGLGEQFF. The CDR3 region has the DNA TGTGCCAGCCGCAAAGATGACAGGGGGCTCGGGGAGCAGTTCTTC.

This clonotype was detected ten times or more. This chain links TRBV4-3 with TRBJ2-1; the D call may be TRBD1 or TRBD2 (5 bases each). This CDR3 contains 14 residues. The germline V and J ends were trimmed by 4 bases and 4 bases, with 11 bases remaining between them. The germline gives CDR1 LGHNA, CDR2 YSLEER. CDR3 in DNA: TGCGCCAGCAGCCTACGGGGCACATACAATGAGCAGTTCTTC. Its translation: CASSLRGTYNEQFF.

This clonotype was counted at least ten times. As DNA, the CDR3 is TGTGCCAGCAGTTACCTCTCTAGGCGCTCCTACAATGAGCAGTTCTTC. As protein: CASSYLSRRSYNEQFF. The chain combines TRBV6-2 or TRBV6-3 with TRBJ2-1; D remains unclear. This CDR3 is 16 amino acids long. Germline CDR1 MNHEY, CDR2 SVGEGT. V lost 2 bases to trimming and J lost 0 bases, with 11 bases between them.

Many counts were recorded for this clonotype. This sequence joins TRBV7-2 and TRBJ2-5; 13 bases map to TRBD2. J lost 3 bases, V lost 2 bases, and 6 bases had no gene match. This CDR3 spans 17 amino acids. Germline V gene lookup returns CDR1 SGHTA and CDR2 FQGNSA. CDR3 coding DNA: TGTGCCAGCAGCTTATTTAGGACTAGCGGGGGAGAAGAGACCCAGTACTTC. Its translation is CASSLFRTSGGEETQYF.

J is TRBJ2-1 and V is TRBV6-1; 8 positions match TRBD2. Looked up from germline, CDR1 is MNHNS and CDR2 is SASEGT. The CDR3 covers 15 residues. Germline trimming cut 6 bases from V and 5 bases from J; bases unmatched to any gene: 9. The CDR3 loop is CASRPGLAKNNEQFF. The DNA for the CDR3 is TGTGCCAGCAGACCTGGACTAGCCAAAAACAATGAGCAGTTCTTC.

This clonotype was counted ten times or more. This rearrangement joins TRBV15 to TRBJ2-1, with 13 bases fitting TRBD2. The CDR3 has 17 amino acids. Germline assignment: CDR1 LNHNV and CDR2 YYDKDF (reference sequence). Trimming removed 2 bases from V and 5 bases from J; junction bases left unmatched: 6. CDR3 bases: TGTGCCACCAGCAGAACCCCCGGGACTAGCGGGAACAATGAGCAGTTCTTC. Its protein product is CATSRTPGTSGNNEQFF.

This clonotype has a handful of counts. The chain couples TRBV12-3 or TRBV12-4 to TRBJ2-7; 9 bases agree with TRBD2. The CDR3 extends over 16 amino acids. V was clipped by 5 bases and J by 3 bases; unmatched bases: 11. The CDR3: CASSPQLAGPHYEQYF. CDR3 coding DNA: TGTGCCAGCAGTCCCCAGCTAGCGGGACCCCACTACGAGCAGTACTTC.

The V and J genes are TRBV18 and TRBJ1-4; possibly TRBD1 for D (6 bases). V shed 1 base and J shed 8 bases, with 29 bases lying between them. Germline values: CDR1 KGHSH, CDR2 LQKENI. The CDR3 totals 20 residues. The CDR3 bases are TGTGCCAGCTCACCACAATCTGCGACAGGAGCAAAAAGTTCACGGGAAAAACTGTTTTTT. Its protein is CASSPQSATGAKSSREKLFF.

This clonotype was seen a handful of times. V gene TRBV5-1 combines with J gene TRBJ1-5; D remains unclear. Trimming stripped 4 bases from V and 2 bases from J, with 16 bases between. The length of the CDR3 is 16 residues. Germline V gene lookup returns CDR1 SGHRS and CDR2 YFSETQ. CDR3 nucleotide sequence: TGCGCCAGCAGCCTGGGATCCCCGGGAGGCAATCAGCCCCAGCATTTT. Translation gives CASSLGSPGGNQPQHF.

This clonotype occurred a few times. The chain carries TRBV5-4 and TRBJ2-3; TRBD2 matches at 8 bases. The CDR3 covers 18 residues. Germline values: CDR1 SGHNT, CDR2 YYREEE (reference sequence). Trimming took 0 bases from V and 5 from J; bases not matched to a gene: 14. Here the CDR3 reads CASSLGLGAGVPGDTQYF. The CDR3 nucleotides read TGTGCCAGCAGCTTGGGGCTTGGAGCGGGAGTTCCTGGAGATACGCAGTATTTT.

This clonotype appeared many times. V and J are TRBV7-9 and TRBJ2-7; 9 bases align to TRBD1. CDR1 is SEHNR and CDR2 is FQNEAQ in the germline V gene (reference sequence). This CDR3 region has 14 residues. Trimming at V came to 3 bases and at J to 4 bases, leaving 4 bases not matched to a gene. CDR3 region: CASSFLGQGYEQYF. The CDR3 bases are TGTGCCAGCAGCTTCCTAGGACAGGGGTACGAGCAGTACTTC.

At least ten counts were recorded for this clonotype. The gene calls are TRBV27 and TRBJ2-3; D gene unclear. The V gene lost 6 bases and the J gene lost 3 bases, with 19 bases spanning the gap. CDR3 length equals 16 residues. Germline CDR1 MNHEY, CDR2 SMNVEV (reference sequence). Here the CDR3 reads CASSQQTLLRTDTQYF. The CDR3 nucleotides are TGTGCCAGCAGCCAACAGACCCTCCTGCGTACAGATACGCAGTATTTT.

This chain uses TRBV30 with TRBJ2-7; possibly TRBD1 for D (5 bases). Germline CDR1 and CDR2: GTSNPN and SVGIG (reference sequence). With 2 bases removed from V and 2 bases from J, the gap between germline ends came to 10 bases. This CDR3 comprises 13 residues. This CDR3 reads CAWSPWTPYEQYF. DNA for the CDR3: TGTGCCTGGAGTCCCTGGACACCCTACGAGCAGTACTTC.

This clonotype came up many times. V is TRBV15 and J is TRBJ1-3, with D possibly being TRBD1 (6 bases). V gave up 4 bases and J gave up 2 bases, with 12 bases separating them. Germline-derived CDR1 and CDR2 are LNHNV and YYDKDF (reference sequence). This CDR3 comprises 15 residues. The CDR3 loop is CATSTRTDPGNTIYF. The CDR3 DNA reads TGTGCCACCAGCACCCGGACAGATCCTGGAAACACCATATATTTT.

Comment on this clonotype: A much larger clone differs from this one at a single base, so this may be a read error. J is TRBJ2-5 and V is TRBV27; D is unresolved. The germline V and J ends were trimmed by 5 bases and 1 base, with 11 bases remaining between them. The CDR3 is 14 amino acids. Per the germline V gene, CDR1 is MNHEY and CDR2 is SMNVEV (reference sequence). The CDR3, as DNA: TGTGCCAGCAGTACCCTAGGGCCCCAAGAGACCCAGTACTTC. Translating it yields CASSTLGPQETQYF.

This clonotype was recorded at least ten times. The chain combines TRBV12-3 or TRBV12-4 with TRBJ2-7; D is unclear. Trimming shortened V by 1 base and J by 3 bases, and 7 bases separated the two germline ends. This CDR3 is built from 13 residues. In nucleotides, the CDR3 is TGTGCCAGCAGTTTAGACAGCCACTACGAGCAGTACTTC. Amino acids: CASSLDSHYEQYF.

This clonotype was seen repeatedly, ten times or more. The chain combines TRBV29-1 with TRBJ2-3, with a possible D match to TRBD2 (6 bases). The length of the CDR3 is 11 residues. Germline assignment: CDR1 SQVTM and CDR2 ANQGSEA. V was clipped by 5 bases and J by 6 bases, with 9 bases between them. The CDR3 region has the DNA TGCAGCGTTTTACGGGGGGATACGCAGTATTTT. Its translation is CSVLRGDTQYF.

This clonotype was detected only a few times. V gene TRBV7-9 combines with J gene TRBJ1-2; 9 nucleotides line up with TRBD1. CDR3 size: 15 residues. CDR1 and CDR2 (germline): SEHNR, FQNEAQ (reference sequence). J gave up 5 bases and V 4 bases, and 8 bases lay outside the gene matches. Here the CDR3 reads CASSSYTGGDYGYTF. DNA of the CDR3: TGTGCCAGCAGCTCCTACACAGGGGGCGATTATGGCTACACCTTC. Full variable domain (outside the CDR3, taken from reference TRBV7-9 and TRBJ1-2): DTGVSQNPRHKITKRGQNVTFRCDPISEHNRLYWYRQTLGQGPEFLTYFQNEAQLEKSRLLSDRFSAERPKGSFSTLEIQRTEQGDSAMYLCASSSYTGGDYGYTFGSGTRLTVV.

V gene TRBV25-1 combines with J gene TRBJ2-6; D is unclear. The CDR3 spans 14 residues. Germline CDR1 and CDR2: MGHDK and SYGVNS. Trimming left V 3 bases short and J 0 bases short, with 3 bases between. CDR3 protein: CASSEHSGANVLTF. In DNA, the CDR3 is TGTGCCAGCAGTGAGCACTCTGGGGCCAACGTCCTGACTTTC.

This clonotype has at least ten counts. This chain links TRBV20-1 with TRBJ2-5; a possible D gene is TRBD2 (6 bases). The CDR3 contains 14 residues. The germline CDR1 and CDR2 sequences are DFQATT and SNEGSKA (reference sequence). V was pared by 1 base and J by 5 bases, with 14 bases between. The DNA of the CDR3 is TGCAGTGCTAGAGCACAGTCGGGGGAGGAGACCCAGTACTTC. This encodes CSARAQSGEETQYF.

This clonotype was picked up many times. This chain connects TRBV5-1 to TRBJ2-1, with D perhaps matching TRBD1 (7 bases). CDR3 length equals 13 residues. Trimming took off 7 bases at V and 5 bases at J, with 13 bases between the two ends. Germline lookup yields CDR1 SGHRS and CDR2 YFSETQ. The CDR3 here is CASRGTEDNEQFF. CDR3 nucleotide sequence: TGCGCCAGCCGGGGGACAGAGGACAATGAGCAGTTCTTC.

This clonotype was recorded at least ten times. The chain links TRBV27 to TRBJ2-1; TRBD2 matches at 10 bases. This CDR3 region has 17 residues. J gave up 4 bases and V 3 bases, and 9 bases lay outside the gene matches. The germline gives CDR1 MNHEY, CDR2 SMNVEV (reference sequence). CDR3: CASSFRVRLAGYNEQFF. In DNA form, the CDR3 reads TGTGCCAGCAGTTTCCGTGTGAGACTAGCGGGTTACAATGAGCAGTTCTTC.

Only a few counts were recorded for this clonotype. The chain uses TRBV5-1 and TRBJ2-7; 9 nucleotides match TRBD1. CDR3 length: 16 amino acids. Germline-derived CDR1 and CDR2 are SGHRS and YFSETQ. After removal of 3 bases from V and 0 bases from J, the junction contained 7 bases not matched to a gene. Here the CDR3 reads CASSWTGTGSSYEQYF. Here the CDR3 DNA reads TGCGCCAGCAGCTGGACCGGGACAGGGAGCTCCTACGAGCAGTACTTC.

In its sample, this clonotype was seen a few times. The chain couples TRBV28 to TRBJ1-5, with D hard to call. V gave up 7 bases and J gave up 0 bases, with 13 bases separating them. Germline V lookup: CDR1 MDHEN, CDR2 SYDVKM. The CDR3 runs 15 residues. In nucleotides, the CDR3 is TGTGCCAGCAATTGGTATAGGGATAGCAATCAGCCCCAGCATTTT. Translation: CASNWYRDSNQPQHF.

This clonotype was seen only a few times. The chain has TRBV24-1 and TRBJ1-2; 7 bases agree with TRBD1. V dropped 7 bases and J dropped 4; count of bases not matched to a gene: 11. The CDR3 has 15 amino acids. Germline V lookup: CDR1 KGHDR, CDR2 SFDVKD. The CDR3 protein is CATSGGRAGGYGYTF. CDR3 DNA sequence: TGTGCCACCAGCGGAGGCAGGGCAGGGGGCTATGGCTACACCTTC.

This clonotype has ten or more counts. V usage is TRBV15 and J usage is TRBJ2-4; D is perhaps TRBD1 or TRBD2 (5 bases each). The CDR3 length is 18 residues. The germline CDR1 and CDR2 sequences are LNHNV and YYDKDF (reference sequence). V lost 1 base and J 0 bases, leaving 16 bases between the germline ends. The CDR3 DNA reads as TGTGCCACCAGCAGAGGGGGGTTCCCCTTACTAGCCAAAAACATTCAGTACTTC. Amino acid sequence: CATSRGGFPLLAKNIQYF.